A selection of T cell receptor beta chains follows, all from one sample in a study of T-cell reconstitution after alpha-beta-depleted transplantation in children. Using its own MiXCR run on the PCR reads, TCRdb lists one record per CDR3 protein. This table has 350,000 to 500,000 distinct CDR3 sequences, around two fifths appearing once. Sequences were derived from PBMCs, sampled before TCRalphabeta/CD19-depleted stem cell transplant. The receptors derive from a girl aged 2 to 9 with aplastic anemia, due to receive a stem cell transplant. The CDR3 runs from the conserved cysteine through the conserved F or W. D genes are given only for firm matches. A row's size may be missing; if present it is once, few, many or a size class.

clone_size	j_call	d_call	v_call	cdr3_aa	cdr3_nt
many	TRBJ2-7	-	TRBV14	CASSQDQSGLRLYEQYF	TGTGCCAGCAGCCAAGATCAGTCAGGACTAAGATTATACGAGCAGTACTTC
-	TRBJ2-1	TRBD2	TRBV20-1	CSVSAGLQFF	TGCAGTGTTTCAGCGGGGTTGCAGTTCTTC
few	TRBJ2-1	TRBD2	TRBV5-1	CASSILADEQFF	TGCGCCAGCAGCATTCTAGCGGATGAGCAGTTCTTC
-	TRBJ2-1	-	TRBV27	CARSLSASASTYNELFF	TGTGCCAGGAGTTTATCGGCCAGCGCTAGCACCTACAATGAGCTGTTCTTC
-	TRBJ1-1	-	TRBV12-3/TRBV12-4	CASGLRTEAFF	TGTGCCAGCGGATTAAGGACTGAAGCTTTCTTT
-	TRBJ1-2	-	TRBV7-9	CASSGTDSYGYTF	TGTGCCAGCAGCGGTACAGATTCCTATGGCTACACCTTC
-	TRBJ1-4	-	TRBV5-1	CASSIGQDLNEKLFF	TGCGCCAGCAGCATAGGACAAGACTTAAATGAAAAACTGTTTTTT
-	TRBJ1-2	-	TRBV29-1	CSVPRWSGGYTF	TGCAGCGTTCCCCGATGGAGCGGCGGCTACACCTTC
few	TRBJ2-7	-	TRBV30	CAWSVRGDEQYF	TGTGCCTGGAGTGTAAGGGGTGACGAGCAGTACTTC
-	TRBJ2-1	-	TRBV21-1	CASSPFRGRQTSSYNEQFF	TGTGCCAGCAGCCCATTCCGGGGGCGCCAAACGAGCTCCTACAATGAGCAGTTCTTC
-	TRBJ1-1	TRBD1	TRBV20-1	CSARYTGGGEAFF	TGCAGTGCTAGGTACACAGGGGGCGGTGAAGCTTTCTTT
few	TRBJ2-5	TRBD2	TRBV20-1	CSASPLREGGETQYF	TGCAGTGCTAGCCCCCTACGGGAGGGCGGGGAGACCCAGTACTTC
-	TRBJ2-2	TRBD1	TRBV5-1	CASSSGTGLDTGELFF	TGCGCCAGCAGCTCGGGGACAGGGTTGGACACCGGGGAGCTGTTTTTT
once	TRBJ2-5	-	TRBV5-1	CASSAPGQDEETQYF	TGCGCCAGCAGCGCTCCGGGCCAAGATGAAGAGACCCAGTACTTC
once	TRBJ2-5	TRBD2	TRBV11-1	CASSLALTRLAGGGDTQYF	TGTGCCAGCAGCTTAGCCCTAACCCGACTAGCGGGAGGAGGAGACACCCAGTACTTC
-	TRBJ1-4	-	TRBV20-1	CSARASGFGGGPEKLFF	TGCAGTGCTAGGGCCTCCGGGTTTGGAGGGGGGCCTGAAAAACTGTTTTTT
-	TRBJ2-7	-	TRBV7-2	CASSLGRSAYEQYF	TGTGCCAGCAGCTTAGGCAGGTCAGCCTACGAGCAGTACTTC
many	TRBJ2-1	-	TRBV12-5	CASQGGSSYNEQFF	TGTGCTAGTCAGGGAGGCAGCTCCTACAATGAGCAGTTCTTC
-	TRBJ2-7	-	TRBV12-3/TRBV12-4	CASSFRSAYEQYF	TGTGCCAGCAGTTTCAGATCAGCCTACGAGCAGTACTTC
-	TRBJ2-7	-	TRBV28	CASSFLVGMSEQYF	TGTGCCAGCAGTTTCTTGGTGGGAATGAGCGAGCAGTACTTC
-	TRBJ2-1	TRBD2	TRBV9	CASSPRTGGYNEQFF	TGTGCCAGCAGCCCCCGGACGGGGGGCTACAATGAGCAGTTCTTC